Listed here are 18 T cell receptor beta chains from one sample, sequenced in a study of identical twins. TCRdb analysed the 5' RACE reads with MiXCR anew, one entry per CDR3 protein. This sample has around 680,000 distinct CDR3 sequences, with 8% to 9% found just once. Another study also made use of these data, one on yellow fever vaccine responses in identical twins.

Material: PBMCs. The receptors come from a woman aged 18-35 years in good health.

This clonotype has only a few counts. The chain employs TRBV6-5 and TRBJ1-1, with 7 bases that match TRBD1. Trimming took 2 bases from V and 5 from J; bases not matched to a gene: 11. This CDR3 comprises 16 residues. The germline CDR1 and CDR2 sequences are MNHEY and SVGAGI. The CDR3 here is CASSYAAGGGLTEAFF. The CDR3, as DNA: TGTGCCAGCAGTTACGCGGCAGGAGGGGGCCTTACTGAAGCTTTCTTT.

The CDR3 reads CASSGPGPEPYNEQFF. In DNA, the CDR3 is TGTGCCAGCAGCGGTCCGGGGCCCGAACCCTACAATGAGCAGTTCTTC. The genes are TRBV7-9 and TRBJ2-1, with D perhaps matching TRBD1 or TRBD2 (5 bases each). The CDR3 is 16 amino acids. The V and J ends lost 5 bases and 2 bases respectively, with 16 bases between them. Germline V gene data show CDR1 as SEHNR and CDR2 as FQNEAQ (reference sequence).

This clonotype occurred a few times. The chain employs TRBV4-3 and TRBJ2-2; D not resolved. The CDR3 runs 15 residues. Trimming removed 4 bases at V and 2 bases at J, with 11 bases between. In germline, CDR1 is LGHNA, CDR2 YSLEER. The CDR3 coding sequence is TGCGCCAGCAGCCTGCAAGTGGCTAACACCGGGGAGCTGTTTTTT. This translates into CASSLQVANTGELFF.

In this sample, this clonotype turned up a few times. V is TRBV4-1 and J is TRBJ2-7; D is perhaps TRBD1 (6 bases). Germline lookup yields CDR1 MGHRA and CDR2 YSYEKL. This CDR3 contains 16 residues. V lost 0 bases to trimming and J lost 4 bases, with 16 bases between them. CDR3: CASSQDLVRGSYEQYF. The CDR3 DNA is TGCGCCAGCAGCCAAGATCTGGTCAGGGGCTCTTACGAGCAGTACTTC.

This clonotype was observed a few times. This chain uses TRBV7-6 with TRBJ2-7; 10 bases agree with TRBD2. V dropped 6 bases and J dropped 3; count of bases not matched to a gene: 5. The CDR3 is 14 amino acids. Germline assignment: CDR1 SGHVS and CDR2 FNYEAQ. The CDR3 DNA follows: TGTGCCAGCAGTTACAGCGGGGGGGTCTACGAGCAGTACTTC. Translation: CASSYSGGVYEQYF.

This clonotype was seen at least ten times. The chain has TRBV5-5 and TRBJ2-3, with 7 bases that match TRBD1. V dropped 0 bases and J dropped 6; count of bases not matched to a gene: 4. Germline CDR1 reads SGHKS; CDR2 reads YYEKEE (reference sequence). This CDR3 is 14 amino acids long. In DNA, the CDR3 is TGTGCCAGCAGCTTGGTGAGGGGGCCTGATACGCAGTATTTT. Amino acid sequence: CASSLVRGPDTQYF.

The chain carries TRBV3-1 and TRBJ2-7; no firm D call. Germline CDR1 reads LGHDT; CDR2 reads YNNKEL (reference sequence). This CDR3 has 14 residues. V lost 2 bases and J lost 2, with 10 bases in between. The CDR3, as DNA: TGTGCCAGCAGCCAATGGCCCATTCCCTACGAGCAGTACTTC. Translating gives CASSQWPIPYEQYF.

This chain uses TRBV11-2 with TRBJ2-7; D possibly corresponds to TRBD1 (6 bases). Germline CDR1 SGHAT, CDR2 FQNNGV. With 0 bases removed from V and 2 bases from J, the gap between germline ends came to 17 bases. The CDR3 length is 17 residues. The CDR3 sequence: CASSLDRTGKNAYEQYF. The CDR3 bases are TGTGCCAGCAGCTTAGACCGAACAGGGAAGAACGCCTACGAGCAGTACTTC. Complete variable domain (other parts from reference TRBV11-2 and TRBJ2-7): EAGVAQSPRYKIIEKRQSVAFWCNPISGHATLYWYQQILGQGPKLLIQFQNNGVVDDSQLPKDRFSAERLKGVDSTLKIQPAKLEDSAVYLCASSLDRTGKNAYEQYFGPGTRLTVT.

The chain couples TRBV5-6 to TRBJ2-6; D possibly corresponds to TRBD2 (5 bases). V was shortened by 4 bases and J by 4 bases, with 15 bases between the two germline ends. There are 16 residues in the CDR3. Germline CDR1 reads SGHDT; CDR2 reads YYEEEE. Here the CDR3 reads CASSPIPTNGANVLTF. The DNA for the CDR3 is TGTGCCAGCAGCCCAATACCGACTAACGGGGCCAACGTCCTGACTTTC.

In this sample, this clonotype turned up many times. The rearrangement uses TRBV5-1 and TRBJ2-3; D is uncertain. CDR3 size: 14 residues. Germline CDR1 reads SGHRS; CDR2 reads YFSETQ. The germline V and J ends were trimmed by 3 bases and 2 bases, with 10 bases remaining between them. The CDR3 nucleotides are TGCGCCAGCAGCTCTTGGACCTTCACAGATACGCAGTATTTT. This encodes CASSSWTFTDTQYF.

In its sample, this clonotype was seen many times. This chain connects TRBV12-3 or TRBV12-4 to TRBJ2-1, with D possibly being TRBD1 (6 bases). V was shortened by 7 bases and J by 10 bases, with 14 bases between the two germline ends. CDR3 length equals 12 residues. CDR3 sequence reads: CASTLSGTEQFF. DNA of the CDR3: TGTGCCAGCACCCTCTCAGGGACAGAGCAGTTCTTC.

A few counts support this clonotype. The J gene is TRBJ2-3, the V gene TRBV28, with 7 bases identical to TRBD2. Germline lookup yields CDR1 MDHEN and CDR2 SYDVKM. The J segment lost 5 bases and the V segment lost 2 bases, leaving 7 bases of the junction unmatched. The CDR3 length is 15 residues. CDR3 DNA: TGTGCCAGCAGTTTAAGGCGGGGGACGAGAGATACGCAGTATTTT. Translation gives CASSLRRGTRDTQYF.

This clonotype showed up just a few times. V is TRBV27 and J is TRBJ2-5; D uncertain. CDR3 length equals 13 residues. The germline gives CDR1 MNHEY, CDR2 SMNVEV (reference sequence). Trimming removed 2 bases from V and 4 bases from J, with 8 bases in between. The CDR3 DNA reads as TGTGCCAGCAGTTTAGGTTCCAGAGAGACCCAGTACTTC. It is translated as CASSLGSRETQYF.

This clonotype was recorded many times. V usage is TRBV2 and J usage is TRBJ2-7, with 7 bases matching TRBD1. There are 14 residues in the CDR3. Losses at the gene ends were 9 bases for V and 1 base for J; bases not matched to a gene: 9. Per the germline V gene, CDR1 is SNHLY and CDR2 is FYNNEI. The CDR3 sequence is CASGRGQKSYEQYF. In nucleotides, the CDR3 is TGTGCCAGTGGACGGGGACAGAAGTCCTACGAGCAGTACTTC.

The chain joins TRBV7-8 to TRBJ2-5; either TRBD1 or TRBD2 may fit D (10 bases each). CDR1 SGHVS and CDR2 FQNEAQ come from the germline V gene. The CDR3 runs 16 residues. Trimming took off 5 bases at V and 5 bases at J, with 21 bases between the two ends. The CDR3: CASSRQGAAGGETQYF. The CDR3 coding sequence is TGTGCCAGCAGCAGACAGGGGGCAGCGGGAGGGGAGACCCAGTACTTC.

This chain joins TRBV29-1 and TRBJ1-1, with unresolved D. The ends were cut back, 3 bases at V and 7 bases at J, with 12 bases in the middle. This CDR3 is 12 amino acids long. CDR1 SQVTM and CDR2 ANQGSEA come from the germline V gene. The CDR3 DNA reads as TGCAGCGTTGATTTGGGCCCCTATGAAGCTTTCTTT. Its translation: CSVDLGPYEAFF.

The chain has TRBV7-2 and TRBJ2-4, with D unclear. This CDR3 is built from 14 residues. Per the germline V gene, CDR1 is SGHTA and CDR2 is FQGNSA. Trimming cost V 5 bases and J 4 bases, with 12 bases left between them. CDR3: CASSLSPGKNIQYF. CDR3 nucleotides: TGTGCCAGCAGCCTCAGCCCCGGGAAAAACATTCAGTACTTC.

In this sample, this clonotype turned up many times. The chain combines TRBV12-3 or TRBV12-4 with TRBJ2-5, with D tentatively TRBD2 (5 bases). Between the trimmed V and J ends, which lost 2 bases and 2 bases, there was a span of 12 bases. CDR3 length: 15 residues. CDR3 in amino acids: CASSLTDREQETQYF. The CDR3, as DNA: TGTGCCAGCAGTTTAACTGATCGGGAACAAGAGACCCAGTACTTC.